A single sample is the source of the 30 T cell receptor beta chains below, sequenced in a study of cytomegalovirus exposure and HLA in healthy donors. The method was immunoSEQ multiplex PCR; TCRdb's version includes in-frame clones alone and lacks a portion of them. The repertoire includes about 58,000 clones, around 90% of them detected once, and 1% to 1.2% sits in the top ten. The sample was PBMCs. Source of these receptors: a man younger than 35 in good health and CMV-seronegative.

J is TRBJ1-3 and V is TRBV6-6, with D unresolved. Trimming cost V 2 bases and J 0 bases, with 8 bases left between them. This CDR3 has 15 amino acids. CDR1 and CDR2 from the germline V gene are MNHNY and SVGAGI (reference sequence). The CDR3 spells CASSYGQYSGNTIYF. In DNA, the CDR3 is TGTGCCAGCAGTTACGGCCAGTACTCTGGAAACACCATATATTTT.

This chain uses TRBV28 with TRBJ1-2, with D possibly being TRBD1 (6 bases). CDR3 length equals 14 residues. From germline, CDR1 is MDHEN and CDR2 SYDVKM. Trimming stripped 6 bases from V and 4 bases from J, with 15 bases between. CDR3 bases: TGTGCCAGCAGGTCCACAGGGTCTGGCTATGGCTACACCTTC. Amino acids: CASRSTGSGYGYTF.

Of note for this clone: Other DNA sequences from this sample encode an identical CDR3 as well. J is TRBJ2-3 and V is TRBV7-9; 10 bases line up with TRBD2. The CDR3 sequence is 14 residues long. V lost 5 bases, J lost 5 bases, and 4 bases stayed unmatched. Germline CDR1 reads SEHNR; CDR2 reads FQNEAQ (reference sequence). CDR3 in DNA: TGTGCCAGCAGCGCTAGCGGGAGATTAGATACGCAGTATTTT. Protein: CASSASGRLDTQYF.

The V call is TRBV5-4, the J call TRBJ2-1; perhaps TRBD1 as D (6 bases). Trimming removed 0 bases at V and 0 bases at J, with 7 bases between. This CDR3 contains 15 residues. Germline V gene sequence: CDR1 SGHNT, CDR2 YYREEE (reference sequence). This chain's CDR3 is CASSLVGGSYNEQFF. DNA for the CDR3: TGTGCCAGCAGCTTGGTAGGGGGCTCCTACAATGAGCAGTTCTTC.

The chain combines TRBV7-9 with TRBJ2-7; 11 positions match TRBD1. Germline V gene sequence: CDR1 SEHNR, CDR2 FQNEAQ (reference sequence). The CDR3 totals 15 residues. V dropped 1 base and J dropped 5; count of bases not matched to a gene: 4. This CDR3 is CASSLVWTGGDEQYF. As DNA, the CDR3 is TGTGCCAGCAGCTTAGTTTGGACAGGGGGCGACGAGCAGTACTTC. The whole variable domain, filled in from reference TRBV7-9 and TRBJ2-7, reads DTGVSQNPRHKITKRGQNVTFRCDPISEHNRLYWYRQTLGQGPEFLTYFQNEAQLEKSRLLSDRFSAERPKGSFSTLEIQRTEQGDSAMYLCASSLVWTGGDEQYFGPGTRLTVT.

The V call is TRBV28, the J call TRBJ1-3, with D uncertain. The CDR3 has 11 residues. Per the germline V gene, CDR1 is MDHEN and CDR2 is SYDVKM. Trimming cost V 5 bases and J 3 bases, with 2 bases left between them. The CDR3 coding sequence is TGTGCCAGCAGTCGTGGAAACACCATATATTTT. Amino acids: CASSRGNTIYF.

V is TRBV4-1 and J is TRBJ2-1, with 7 bases matching TRBD2. Germline V gene lookup returns CDR1 MGHRA and CDR2 YSYEKL. The CDR3 is 18 amino acids. V shed 3 bases and J 0 bases; nucleotides not matched to a gene: 11. CDR3 sequence reads: CASSQYPPSGASYNEQFF. CDR3 DNA sequence: TGCGCCAGCAGCCAGTATCCTCCTAGCGGAGCCTCCTACAATGAGCAGTTCTTC.

This chain joins TRBV6-5 and TRBJ1-2, with 7 nucleotides matching TRBD1. The germline gives CDR1 MNHEY, CDR2 SVGAGI. The CDR3 has 14 amino acids. The J segment lost 0 bases and the V segment lost 4 bases, leaving 2 bases of the junction unmatched. In nucleotides, the CDR3 is TGTGCCAGCAGTTCGACAGGGTCTAACTATGGCTACACCTTC. Translating it yields CASSSTGSNYGYTF.

The V gene is TRBV27, the J gene TRBJ2-3; 8 nucleotides agree with TRBD2. The J segment lost 2 bases and the V segment lost 11 bases, leaving 6 bases of the junction unmatched. The germline V gene encodes CDR1 MNHEY and CDR2 SMNVEV (reference sequence). This CDR3 region has 13 residues. The CDR3 sequence: CAAAGGVTDTQYF. For the CDR3, the DNA is TGTGCCGCTGCGGGGGGAGTCACAGATACGCAGTATTTT.

The chain links TRBV11-2 to TRBJ2-1; D remains unclear. The CDR3 extends over 12 amino acids. Trimming cost V 3 bases and J 8 bases, with 8 bases left between them. The germline gives CDR1 SGHAT, CDR2 FQNNGV. The CDR3 loop is CASSLAAHEQFF. CDR3 nucleotides: TGTGCCAGCAGCTTGGCGGCCCATGAGCAGTTCTTC.

The chain uses TRBV7-2 and TRBJ2-7, with D uncertain. This CDR3 comprises 12 residues. Trimming pared 5 bases from V and 6 bases from J, leaving 11 bases between. From germline, CDR1 is SGHTA and CDR2 FQGNSA. This chain's CDR3 is CASSRRSSEQYF. The CDR3 DNA sequence: TGTGCCAGCAGCCGCCGATCTAGCGAGCAGTACTTC.

This clone appeared once. The CDR3 nucleotides read TGTGCCAGCCGGGGTATGGGGAACACTGAAGCTTTCTTT. Protein: CASRGMGNTEAFF. The chain joins TRBV6-5 to TRBJ1-1; D unclear. The germline gives CDR1 MNHEY, CDR2 SVGAGI. V lost 8 bases to trimming and J lost 1 base, with 11 bases between them. The CDR3 is 13 amino acids.

The chain combines TRBV19 with TRBJ1-5; TRBD1 matches at 12 bases. CDR1 is LNHDA and CDR2 is SQIVND in the germline V gene (reference sequence). The CDR3 totals 16 residues. Trimming took 3 bases from V and 4 from J; bases not matched to a gene: 4. DNA for the CDR3: TGTGCCAGTAGTATGGGACAGGGGGCCGGGAATCAGCCCCAGCATTTT. This sequence encodes CASSMGQGAGNQPQHF. Looking up the rest from reference TRBV19 and TRBJ1-5 gives the full variable domain: DGGITQSPKYLFRKEGQNVTLSCEQNLNHDAMYWYRQDPGQGLRLIYYSQIVNDFQKGDIAEGYSVSREKKESFPLTVTSAQKNPTAFYLCASSMGQGAGNQPQHFGDGTRLSIL.

The chain combines TRBV5-1 with TRBJ2-1; 8 bases fit TRBD1. The CDR3 consists of 16 residues. Per germline, CDR1 SGHRS and CDR2 YFSETQ. V was clipped by 4 bases and J by 1 base; unmatched bases: 7. CDR3 in DNA: TGCGCCAGCAGCGCGGGTGACAGGGGTTCCTACAATGAGCAGTTCTTC. It codes for CASSAGDRGSYNEQFF.

The CDR3 sequence is CASSLGFAGKQYF. As DNA, the CDR3 is TGTGCCAGCAGCTTAGGGTTTGCCGGGAAGCAGTACTTC. The chain couples TRBV11-1 to TRBJ2-7; D perhaps matches TRBD2 (5 bases). CDR3 length equals 13 residues. V dropped 1 base and J dropped 8 bases, with 12 bases sitting between them. Germline CDR1 and CDR2: SGHAT and FQDESV (reference sequence).

The V and J genes are TRBV6-6 and TRBJ1-5; D uncertain. The CDR3 is made up of 13 amino acids. Germline V gene data show CDR1 as MNHNY and CDR2 as SVGAGI (reference sequence). V was trimmed by 7 bases and J by 4 bases, leaving 11 bases between them. CDR3 amino acids: CASTQDLNQPQHF. CDR3 DNA: TGTGCCAGCACCCAGGACTTGAATCAGCCCCAGCATTTT.

This chain uses TRBV5-5 with TRBJ2-7; D is perhaps TRBD2 (6 bases). Trimming removed 0 bases from V and 4 bases from J, with 17 bases in between. Germline CDR1 is SGHKS and CDR2 is YYEKEE (reference sequence). The CDR3 sequence is 16 residues long. DNA for the CDR3: TGTGCCAGCAGCTTGGTCGGGGGAGCCGTTGTGTACGAGCAGTACTTC. It is translated as CASSLVGGAVVYEQYF.

The V call is TRBV28, the J call TRBJ2-7; D might be TRBD1 (6 bases). This CDR3 is built from 12 residues. CDR1 is MDHEN, CDR2 SYDVKM, per germline. Trimming stripped 6 bases from V and 7 bases from J, with 13 bases between. CDR3 coding DNA: TGTGCCAGCAGAACGCCCGGGACAGAGCAGTACTTC. As protein: CASRTPGTEQYF.

The CDR3 protein is CASSWVAGGMAGELFF. The CDR3 DNA reads as TGTGCCAGCAGTTGGGTAGCGGGAGGAATGGCCGGGGAGCTGTTTTTT. The chain links TRBV6-5 to TRBJ2-2; 10 nucleotides match TRBD2. Germline values: CDR1 MNHEY, CDR2 SVGAGI. CDR3 length: 16 amino acids. V was clipped by 4 bases and J by 6 bases; unmatched bases: 8.

The chain is built from TRBV6-4 and TRBJ2-7; perhaps TRBD1 as D (5 bases). Trimming removed 6 bases from V and 0 bases from J, with 15 bases in between. Per germline, CDR1 MRHNA and CDR2 SNTAGT. There are 15 residues in the CDR3. This CDR3 reads CASSHNTRDSYEQYF. The CDR3 DNA reads as TGTGCCAGCAGCCACAACACCAGGGACTCCTACGAGCAGTACTTC.

The chain employs TRBV19 and TRBJ2-3; 7 positions agree with TRBD2. Trimming took 5 bases from V and 2 from J; bases not matched to a gene: 4. Per germline, CDR1 LNHDA and CDR2 SQIVND (reference sequence). The CDR3 extends over 14 amino acids. CDR3 sequence (DNA): TGTGCCAGTAGTCCTAGCGGATACACAGATACGCAGTATTTT. Protein product: CASSPSGYTDTQYF.

The chain joins TRBV9 to TRBJ2-5; 8 bases align to TRBD1. The CDR3 length is 15 residues. With V trimmed by 3 bases and J by 4 bases, 8 bases remained unmatched. Germline V gene lookup returns CDR1 SGDLS and CDR2 YYNGEE. The CDR3, as DNA: TGTGCCAGCAGCGAAAGACAGGGGAGCGGAGAGACCCAGTACTTC. Its translation is CASSERQGSGETQYF.

This clone was seen a single time. This chain links TRBV7-9 with TRBJ2-1, with 10 bases matching TRBD2. The CDR3 extends over 15 amino acids. The germline gives CDR1 SEHNR, CDR2 FQNEAQ (reference sequence). V lost 5 bases, J lost 8 bases, and 9 bases stayed unmatched. The CDR3 spells CASSLGLAFFDEQFF. In DNA form, the CDR3 reads TGTGCCAGCAGCCTGGGACTAGCGTTTTTCGATGAGCAGTTCTTC.

The chain is built from TRBV6-1 and TRBJ2-7, with 9 bases aligning to TRBD1. The CDR3 is 16 amino acids. With 1 base clipped from V and 0 bases from J, the junction kept 4 bases outside the gene matches. The V gene's germline CDR1 is MNHNS and CDR2 SASEGT. The CDR3 sequence: CASSEGDRVTSYEQYF. In nucleotides, the CDR3 is TGTGCCAGCAGTGAAGGGGACAGGGTAACCTCCTACGAGCAGTACTTC.

The chain links TRBV5-1 to TRBJ1-3; TRBD1 matches 7 bases. CDR3 length: 16 residues. The junction had 7 bases not matched to a gene; V was cut back by 4 bases and J by 0 bases. Germline values: CDR1 SGHRS, CDR2 YFSETQ. The CDR3 loop reads CASSTGQAHSGNTIYF. The CDR3 DNA reads TGCGCCAGCAGCACCGGACAGGCCCACTCTGGAAACACCATATATTTT.

This clone was observed a single time. The gene calls are TRBV19 and TRBJ2-7, with a weak D call TRBD2 (5 bases). CDR1 and CDR2 (germline): LNHDA, SQIVND (reference sequence). The CDR3 sequence is 15 residues long. V lost 1 base to trimming and J lost 0 bases, with 10 bases between them. The CDR3 here is CASSIGFGVSYEQYF. Here the CDR3 DNA reads TGTGCCAGTAGTATAGGGTTCGGGGTCTCCTACGAGCAGTACTTC.

V usage is TRBV13 and J usage is TRBJ2-1, with 10 positions matching TRBD2. The germline gives CDR1 PRHDT, CDR2 FYEKMQ (reference sequence). V lost 0 bases to trimming and J lost 10 bases; unmatched junction nucleotides: 9. This CDR3 has 16 amino acids. In nucleotides, the CDR3 is TGTGCCAGCAGCTTAGGCCCAGCGGGGGGGCTGGGCGAGCAGTTCTTC. Translation: CASSLGPAGGLGEQFF.

The V call is TRBV9, the J call TRBJ2-1; D gene unclear. Germline V gene data show CDR1 as SGDLS and CDR2 as YYNGEE. V shed 4 bases and J shed 5 bases, with 16 bases lying between them. CDR3 length: 15 amino acids. CDR3 DNA sequence: TGTGCCAGCAGCCCCCGGGTCGCGCTAAACAATGAGCAGTTCTTC. This sequence encodes CASSPRVALNNEQFF.

This sequence joins TRBV6-5 and TRBJ2-3, with 9 bases aligning to TRBD1. Trimming cost V 6 bases and J 4 bases; bases outside gene matches: 8. The CDR3 sequence is 15 residues long. Germline V gene sequence: CDR1 MNHEY, CDR2 SVGAGI. The CDR3 loop is CASSTGTGSSDTQYF. In DNA, the CDR3 is TGTGCCAGCAGCACCGGGACAGGGAGTTCAGATACGCAGTATTTT.

This chain connects TRBV18 to TRBJ1-5; possibly TRBD1 for D (6 bases). The V gene lost 2 bases and the J gene lost 1 base, with 15 bases spanning the gap. This CDR3 has 17 amino acids. Germline CDR1 and CDR2: KGHSH and LQKENI. In DNA form, the CDR3 reads TGTGCCAGCTCACCAGGTGTCGCGGGGGCAAGCAATCAGCCCCAGCATTTT. Protein: CASSPGVAGASNQPQHF.